This is a list of T cell receptor beta chains from one sample in a study of T cells in Graves' hyperthyroidism and ophthalmopathy. Each CDR3 protein is one row after TCRdb ran MiXCR on the multiplex PCR reads. The sample holds about 290,000 distinct CDR3 sequences, roughly 13% seen once. Sequencing input: blood. Every receptor here comes from a woman in her twenties or thirties with Graves' hyperthyroidism that later progressed to Graves' ophthalmopathy. Both conserved end residues are part of each CDR3. A D gene is named only where the DNA matches it firmly. The size entry is marked missing in some rows and otherwise reads once, few, many or a size class.

>TRBV9|-|few|TRBJ2-5
TGTGCCAGCAGCGCCGAGGGGGGACATATCCAAGAGACCCAGTACTTC
CASSAEGGHIQETQYF
>TRBV7-2|-|many|TRBJ2-7
TGTGCCAGCAGCTCGACATATCGACTAGTACATTCTTACGAGCAGTACTTC
CASSSTYRLVHSYEQYF
>TRBV6-2/TRBV6-3|-|few|TRBJ2-3
TGTGCCAGCAGTTCCGTACTAGAGGGCACAGATACGCAGTATTTT
CASSSVLEGTDTQYF
>TRBV11-2|-|many|TRBJ2-1
TGTGCCAGCAGCTTAGCCTGGGGAGGCAATGAGCAGTTCTTC
CASSLAWGGNEQFF
>TRBV20-1|TRBD2|many|TRBJ2-5
TGCAGTGCTAGAGATCACGGCGGGAGCTCGAAGACCCAGTACTTC
CSARDHGGSSKTQYF
>TRBV27|TRBD1|many|TRBJ2-7
TGTGCCAGCAGTTTATCCTATGACTTGACAGGGAGCTACGAGCAGTACTTC
CASSLSYDLTGSYEQYF
>TRBV28|-|many|TRBJ2-7
TGTGCCAGCACTACCCTCAACTCCTACGAGCAGTACTTC
CASTTLNSYEQYF
>TRBV7-2|-|-|TRBJ2-4
TGTGCCAGCAGCCAGGGGATAGCCAAAAGCATTCAGTACTTC
CASSQGIAKSIQYF
>TRBV6-9|-|-|TRBJ2-2
TGTGCCAGCAGTTACAGGGAAGACACCGGGGAGCTGTTTTTT
CASSYREDTGELFF
>TRBV7-2|-|many|TRBJ2-3
TGTGCCAGCAGCTTAGAAGGGAGAGATACGCAGTATTTT
CASSLEGRDTQYF
>TRBV7-8|-|many|TRBJ2-5
TGTGCCAGCAGCCCAATTATTGGGGAAGAGACCCAGTACTTC
CASSPIIGEETQYF
>TRBV6-1|-|many|TRBJ1-6
TGTGCCAGTAAACAGGGTAGGGGATCACCCCTCCACTTT
CASKQGRGSPLHF